Detailed here is one T cell receptor (beta chain). The sample originates from a study of Ad26.COV2.S vaccination and SARS-CoV-2 variants. As for treatment: 19 received Ad26.COV2.S at low or high dose, single or two shots; about 5 received placebo; per-sample allocation not given. After the first vaccine or placebo injection, samples were drawn on day 63. This CDR3 comprises 15 residues. V was cut by 7 bases and J by 5 bases, with 18 bases left in between. CDR1 WNHNN and CDR2 SYGVQD come from the germline V gene (reference sequence). Sequencing was performed with immunoSEQ multiplex PCR; in TCRdb, only in-frame clones are kept and a portion is missing. The sample lists about half a million clones; roughly 87% were seen once.

The TCR was taken from a person between 18 and 65 years old who received the Ad26.COV2.S COVID-19 vaccine or a placebo. Sequencing used peripheral blood, obtained in a trial of Ad26.COV2.S vaccine versus placebo. The gene calls are TRBV10-1 and TRBJ2-1, with D maybe TRBD2 (5 bases). The CDR3 is CASILGPGSNNEQFF. The CDR3 nucleotides are TGCGCCAGCATACTTGGACCGGGATCCAACAATGAGCAGTTCTTC.